The rows below give T cell receptor beta chains drawn from one sample of a study of cytomegalovirus exposure and HLA in healthy donors. Generated by immunoSEQ multiplex PCR, the TCRdb table keeps only in-frame clones and is missing some. The table lists 180,000 or so clones, more than 75% of them singletons, with 2% to 3% in the top ten. Material for sequencing was PBMCs. The receptors derive from a woman aged 25 to 39 in good health and CMV-seropositive. CDR3s include the opening cysteine and the closing phenylalanine or tryptophan. A D gene is named only where the DNA matches it firmly. Expanded clones are given a class, and other clones once, few, many or no size at all.

abundance: .; v_gene: TRBV27; j_gene: TRBJ2-4; d_gene: .; CDR3aa: CASSPLAKNIQYF; CDR3nt: TGTGCCAGCAGTCCCCTAGCCAAAAACATTCAGTACTTC
abundance: few; v_gene: TRBV4-1; j_gene: TRBJ1-1; d_gene: TRBD1; CDR3aa: CASSAGQGATRTEAFF; CDR3nt: TGCGCCAGCAGCGCCGGACAGGGGGCTACGAGGACTGAAGCTTTCTTT
abundance: .; v_gene: TRBV28; j_gene: TRBJ1-4; d_gene: TRBD1; CDR3aa: CASSLDDWGQGLQSNEKLFF; CDR3nt: TGTGCCAGCAGTTTGGACGATTGGGGACAGGGGCTGCAGTCTAATGAAAAACTGTTTTTT
abundance: .; v_gene: TRBV9; j_gene: TRBJ2-2; d_gene: TRBD2; CDR3aa: CASSVGSGGRDGELFF; CDR3nt: TGTGCCAGCAGCGTAGGCTCGGGGGGGCGAGACGGGGAGCTGTTTTTT
abundance: once; v_gene: TRBV4-3; j_gene: TRBJ1-2; d_gene: TRBD1; CDR3aa: CASSQDPTGADSRGYTF; CDR3nt: TGCGCCAGCAGCCAAGATCCGACAGGGGCCGATAGTCGTGGCTACACCTTC
abundance: .; v_gene: TRBV5-1; j_gene: TRBJ1-1; d_gene: TRBD1; CDR3aa: CASRQGARAEAFF; CDR3nt: TGCGCCAGCAGACAGGGGGCTCGGGCTGAAGCTTTCTTT
abundance: .; v_gene: TRBV6-5; j_gene: TRBJ2-5; d_gene: TRBD1; CDR3aa: CASSYGTGETQYF; CDR3nt: TGTGCCAGCAGTTACGGGACAGGCGAGACCCAGTACTTC
abundance: once; v_gene: TRBV12-5; j_gene: TRBJ2-3; d_gene: .; CDR3aa: CASAPDSTAQYF; CDR3nt: TGTGCTAGTGCCCCGGACTCAACGGCGCAGTATTTT
abundance: .; v_gene: TRBV11-3; j_gene: TRBJ2-2; d_gene: .; CDR3aa: CASSLQYSSNTGELFF; CDR3nt: TGTGCCAGCAGCTTACAATACAGCTCGAACACCGGGGAGCTGTTTTTT
abundance: .; v_gene: TRBV19; j_gene: TRBJ1-4; d_gene: .; CDR3aa: CASSPRGGEDEKLFF; CDR3nt: TGTGCCAGTAGTCCTAGGGGGGGCGAGGATGAAAAACTGTTTTTT
abundance: .; v_gene: TRBV4-1; j_gene: TRBJ1-2; d_gene: TRBD1; CDR3aa: CASNPPRVTGEGYTF; CDR3nt: TGCGCCAGCAACCCCCCCCGGGTGACAGGGGAAGGTTACACCTTC
abundance: once; v_gene: TRBV6-5; j_gene: TRBJ1-5; d_gene: TRBD1; CDR3aa: CASSSFGTGNQPQHF; CDR3nt: TGTGCCAGCAGTTCCTTCGGGACAGGGAATCAGCCCCAGCATTTT
abundance: .; v_gene: TRBV30; j_gene: TRBJ1-1; d_gene: .; CDR3aa: CAWDRVPF; CDR3nt: TGTGCCTGGGACCGGGTCCCCTTT
abundance: once; v_gene: TRBV28; j_gene: TRBJ2-3; d_gene: .; CDR3aa: CASSLGAHYTDTQYF; CDR3nt: TGTGCCAGCAGTTTAGGGGCCCATTACACAGATACGCAGTATTTT
abundance: few; v_gene: TRBV10-1; j_gene: TRBJ1-1; d_gene: .; CDR3aa: CASSTGQMNTEAFF; CDR3nt: TGCGCCAGCAGTACTGGACAGATGAACACTGAAGCTTTCTTT
abundance: .; v_gene: TRBV9; j_gene: TRBJ2-1; d_gene: TRBD1; CDR3aa: CASSLAHGGTGTSYNEQFF; CDR3nt: TGTGCCAGCAGTCTAGCCCACGGTGGGACAGGAACCTCCTACAATGAGCAGTTCTTC
abundance: .; v_gene: TRBV10-2; j_gene: TRBJ2-7; d_gene: .; CDR3aa: CASSETGLTYEQYF; CDR3nt: TGCGCCAGCAGTGAGACGGGACTGACATACGAGCAGTACTTC
abundance: few; v_gene: TRBV6-6; j_gene: TRBJ2-1; d_gene: .; CDR3aa: CASSYSISNEQFF; CDR3nt: TGTGCCAGCAGTTACTCGATCAGCAATGAGCAGTTCTTC
abundance: once; v_gene: TRBV15; j_gene: TRBJ2-7; d_gene: .; CDR3aa: CATSRGAADYEQYF; CDR3nt: TGTGCCACCAGCAGAGGCGCAGCGGACTACGAGCAGTACTTC
abundance: .; v_gene: TRBV7-3; j_gene: TRBJ2-2; d_gene: .; CDR3aa: CASSLVTGGVSGELFF; CDR3nt: TGTGCCAGCAGCTTAGTGACGGGGGGCGTGTCCGGGGAGCTGTTTTTT
abundance: .; v_gene: TRBV5-1; j_gene: TRBJ2-5; d_gene: .; CDR3aa: CASSWEAAQETQYF; CDR3nt: TGCGCCAGCAGCTGGGAAGCGGCCCAAGAGACCCAGTACTTC
abundance: .; v_gene: TRBV28; j_gene: TRBJ2-7; d_gene: TRBD2; CDR3aa: CATRWLAGGQHEQYF; CDR3nt: TGTGCCACCCGGTGGCTAGCGGGGGGGCAGCACGAGCAGTACTTC
abundance: .; v_gene: TRBV30; j_gene: TRBJ2-7; d_gene: .; CDR3aa: CAWALGTNYEQYF; CDR3nt: TGTGCCTGGGCCCTGGGGACAAACTACGAGCAGTACTTC
abundance: .; v_gene: TRBV19; j_gene: TRBJ2-1; d_gene: TRBD2; CDR3aa: CASASGGANEQFF; CDR3nt: TGTGCCAGCGCTAGCGGGGGGGCCAATGAGCAGTTCTTC
abundance: .; v_gene: TRBV6-5; j_gene: TRBJ2-7; d_gene: .; CDR3aa: CASSYSGGTYEQYF; CDR3nt: TGTGCCAGCAGTTACTCGGGCGGGACCTACGAGCAGTACTTC
abundance: .; v_gene: TRBV9; j_gene: TRBJ1-2; d_gene: .; CDR3aa: CASSTLGTGANYGYTF; CDR3nt: TGTGCCAGCAGCACCTTGGGGACGGGAGCTAACTATGGCTACACCTTC
abundance: .; v_gene: TRBV7-9; j_gene: TRBJ1-2; d_gene: .; CDR3aa: CASSPSAVSYGYTF; CDR3nt: TGTGCCAGCAGCCCCTCTGCAGTCTCCTATGGCTACACCTTC
abundance: once; v_gene: TRBV10-1; j_gene: TRBJ2-3; d_gene: TRBD2; CDR3aa: CASKGTSEADTQYF; CDR3nt: TGCGCCAGCAAAGGTACTAGCGAGGCAGATACGCAGTATTTT
abundance: .; v_gene: TRBV10-3; j_gene: TRBJ2-1; d_gene: .; CDR3aa: CAISESGGGTEQFF; CDR3nt: TGTGCCATCAGTGAGTCCGGAGGGGGCACTGAGCAGTTCTTC
abundance: .; v_gene: TRBV19; j_gene: TRBJ1-6; d_gene: TRBD1; CDR3aa: CASSGQDSPLHF; CDR3nt: TGTGCCAGTAGTGGACAGGATTCGCCCCTCCACTTT
abundance: few; v_gene: TRBV9; j_gene: TRBJ1-4; d_gene: TRBD1; CDR3aa: CASSPDRGRSEKLFF; CDR3nt: TGTGCCAGCAGCCCCGACAGGGGGCGGTCGGAAAAACTGTTTTTT
abundance: .; v_gene: TRBV9; j_gene: TRBJ1-3; d_gene: .; CDR3aa: CASSVGARSSGNTIYF; CDR3nt: TGTGCCAGCAGCGTGGGGGCCAGGAGCTCTGGAAACACCATATATTTT
abundance: .; v_gene: TRBV19; j_gene: TRBJ2-7; d_gene: .; CDR3aa: CASSTHRDIIYEQYF; CDR3nt: TGTGCCAGTAGTACACACCGGGACATCATATACGAGCAGTACTTC
abundance: few; v_gene: TRBV5-1; j_gene: TRBJ2-7; d_gene: .; CDR3aa: CASSTPRAAGGNEQYF; CDR3nt: TGCGCCAGCAGCACTCCCCGGGCCGCTGGGGGGAACGAGCAGTACTTC
abundance: .; v_gene: TRBV4-2; j_gene: TRBJ2-1; d_gene: TRBD2; CDR3aa: CASSQGGTSWIYEQFF; CDR3nt: TGTGCCAGCAGCCAAGGGGGGACTAGTTGGATCTATGAGCAGTTCTTC
abundance: .; v_gene: TRBV19; j_gene: TRBJ2-3; d_gene: .; CDR3aa: CASSSRGQRATDTQYF; CDR3nt: TGTGCCAGTAGTTCCAGAGGGCAGCGCGCCACAGATACGCAGTATTTT
abundance: once; v_gene: TRBV18; j_gene: TRBJ1-1; d_gene: .; CDR3aa: CASSPAGGDTEAFF; CDR3nt: TGTGCCAGCTCACCCGCGGGGGGGGACACTGAAGCTTTCTTT
abundance: .; v_gene: TRBV10-3; j_gene: TRBJ2-1; d_gene: TRBD1; CDR3aa: CAISESFTGGNEQFF; CDR3nt: TGTGCCATCAGTGAGTCCTTTACAGGGGGCAATGAGCAGTTCTTC
abundance: .; v_gene: TRBV4-1; j_gene: TRBJ1-5; d_gene: .; CDR3aa: CASSQVWGVDQPQHF; CDR3nt: TGCGCCAGCAGCCAAGTCTGGGGGGTCGACCAGCCCCAGCATTTT
abundance: few; v_gene: TRBV19; j_gene: TRBJ2-2; d_gene: TRBD1; CDR3aa: CASSVDRGLTGELFF; CDR3nt: TGTGCCAGTAGTGTGGACAGGGGGCTGACCGGGGAGCTGTTTTTT
abundance: .; v_gene: TRBV5-1; j_gene: TRBJ2-1; d_gene: .; CDR3aa: CASSLGRGRNEQFF; CDR3nt: TGCGCCAGCAGCTTGGGCAGGGGCAGGAATGAGCAGTTCTTC
abundance: few; v_gene: TRBV5-4; j_gene: TRBJ2-3; d_gene: TRBD2; CDR3aa: CASSWTSGGTDTQYF; CDR3nt: TGTGCCAGCAGCTGGACTAGCGGGGGCACAGATACGCAGTATTTT
abundance: .; v_gene: TRBV30; j_gene: TRBJ2-3; d_gene: .; CDR3aa: CAWSVLSGTSTDTQYF; CDR3nt: TGTGCCTGGAGTGTACTAAGTGGCACTAGCACAGATACGCAGTATTTT
abundance: .; v_gene: TRBV5-5; j_gene: TRBJ2-3; d_gene: TRBD2; CDR3aa: CASSPGGLGTDTQYF; CDR3nt: TGTGCCAGCAGCCCGGGAGGCTTGGGGACAGATACGCAGTATTTT
abundance: .; v_gene: TRBV28; j_gene: TRBJ2-5; d_gene: .; CDR3aa: CASSLSGRGPPDF; CDR3nt: TGTGCCAGCAGCCTCTCCGGTAGGGGCCCCCCGGACTTC
abundance: .; v_gene: TRBV12-2; j_gene: TRBJ1-2; d_gene: .; CDR3aa: CASRPSLNYGYTF; CDR3nt: TGTGCAAGTCGCCCTTCTTTAAACTATGGCTACACCTTC
abundance: .; v_gene: TRBV5-1; j_gene: TRBJ1-2; d_gene: .; CDR3aa: CASSLQAYYGYTF; CDR3nt: TGCGCCAGCAGCTTGCAGGCTTACTATGGCTACACCTTC
abundance: .; v_gene: TRBV27; j_gene: TRBJ1-6; d_gene: TRBD1; CDR3aa: CASSLRDRGNSPLHF; CDR3nt: TGTGCCAGCAGTCTCCGGGACAGGGGAAATTCACCCCTCCACTTT
abundance: .; v_gene: TRBV5-1; j_gene: TRBJ2-2; d_gene: .; CDR3aa: CASSPSGGAANTGELFF; CDR3nt: TGCGCCAGCAGCCCCTCCGGGGGAGCGGCGAACACCGGGGAGCTGTTTTTT
abundance: .; v_gene: TRBV5-5; j_gene: TRBJ2-7; d_gene: TRBD2; CDR3aa: CASSRTSGGASYEQYF; CDR3nt: TGTGCCAGCAGTCGGACTAGCGGGGGGGCGTCCTACGAGCAGTACTTC
abundance: once; v_gene: TRBV7-9; j_gene: TRBJ2-1; d_gene: .; CDR3aa: CASSLVVLYNEQFF; CDR3nt: TGTGCCAGCAGCTTAGTTGTCCTTTACAATGAGCAGTTCTTC
abundance: .; v_gene: TRBV7-9; j_gene: TRBJ1-2; d_gene: TRBD1; CDR3aa: CASTTIHGTGGAWEGYTF; CDR3nt: TGTGCCAGCACCACCATACACGGGACAGGGGGAGCCTGGGAGGGCTACACCTTC
abundance: .; v_gene: TRBV7-6; j_gene: TRBJ1-6; d_gene: TRBD1; CDR3aa: CASSYGRQGDSYNSPLHF; CDR3nt: TGTGCCAGCAGCTACGGCCGACAGGGGGACTCCTATAATTCACCCCTCCACTTT